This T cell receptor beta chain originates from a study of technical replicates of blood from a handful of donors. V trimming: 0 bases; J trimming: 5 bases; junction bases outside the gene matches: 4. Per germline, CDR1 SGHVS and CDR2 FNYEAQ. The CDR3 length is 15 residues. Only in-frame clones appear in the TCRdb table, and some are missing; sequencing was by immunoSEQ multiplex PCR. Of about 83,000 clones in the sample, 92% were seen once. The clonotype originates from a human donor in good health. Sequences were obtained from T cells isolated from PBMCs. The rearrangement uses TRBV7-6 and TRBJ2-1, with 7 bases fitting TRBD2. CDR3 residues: CASSLALAANNEQFF. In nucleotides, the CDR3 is TGTGCCAGCAGCTTAGCGCTAGCGGCAAACAATGAGCAGTTCTTC.